Following are 7 T cell receptor beta chains from one sample sequenced in a study of low-dose radiotherapy and immunotherapy resistance in tumors. The time point is: after trial treatment. Treatment in this sample: LDRT plus nivolumab, ipilimumab, low-dose cyclophosphamide and aspirin (RACIN trial). Primers used for first-strand cDNA, a TRAV- and TRBV-specific set, covered both alpha and beta chains. Both a constant-region primer and a V-primer adapter served to amplify TCRs across 15 to 20 PCR cycles. TCRdb re-called the reads through MiXCR, storing one row per CDR3 protein. In the table there are about 30,000 distinct CDR3 sequences, 45% to 55% of which are singletons. Sequenced here: PBMCs, sampled after low-dose radiotherapy plus immunotherapy. The receptors originated from a male donor with gallbladder cancer.

The CDR3 nucleotides read TGTGCCAGCACCTACAGCAGCTCCTACAATGAGCAGTTCTTC. This encodes CASTYSSSYNEQFF. This chain joins TRBV7-2 and TRBJ2-1; D not resolved. CDR3 length: 14 amino acids. V was pared by 7 bases and J by 0 bases, with 10 bases between. Germline V gives CDR1 SGHTA, CDR2 FQGNSA.

The chain recombines TRBV4-1 with TRBJ2-1; TRBD2 matches at 8 bases. This CDR3 is built from 16 residues. Germline CDR1 is MGHRA and CDR2 is YSYEKL. The J segment lost 6 bases and the V segment lost 0 bases, leaving 7 bases of the junction unmatched. The CDR3 nucleotides are TGCGCCAGCAGCCAAGATCATCCGGGAGGGGCCAATGAGCAGTTCTTC. Its protein product is CASSQDHPGGANEQFF.

In this sample, this clonotype turned up many times. This sequence joins TRBV20-1 and TRBJ1-2; a possible D gene is TRBD1 (5 bases). Trimming removed 5 bases at V and 5 bases at J, with 15 bases between. This CDR3 comprises 13 residues. Looked up from germline, CDR1 is DFQATT and CDR2 is SNEGSKA (reference sequence). The DNA of the CDR3 is TGCAGTGCTCCGGGGCAGATAAATTATGGCTACACCTTC. Residues: CSAPGQINYGYTF.

In this sample, this clonotype turned up once. J is TRBJ1-4 and V is TRBV5-1, with TRBD1 identical over 11 bases. V lost 4 bases to trimming and J lost 7 bases; unmatched junction nucleotides: 15. Germline V gives CDR1 SGHRS, CDR2 YFSETQ. This CDR3 contains 18 residues. The CDR3 DNA reads TGCGCCAGCAGCAGCGATCGTCGTGTGGGGACAGGGGGTGAAAAACTGTTTTTT. This translates into CASSSDRRVGTGGEKLFF.

The chain combines TRBV6-2 or TRBV6-3 with TRBJ2-3; TRBD1 matches 8 bases. The CDR3 consists of 16 residues. Losses at the gene ends were 5 bases for V and 6 bases for J; bases not matched to a gene: 13. From germline, CDR1 is MNHEY and CDR2 SVGEGT. The CDR3 spells CASSQEAGTGPDTQYF. The CDR3, as DNA: TGTGCCAGCAGTCAGGAGGCCGGGACAGGACCGGATACGCAGTATTTT.

V gene TRBV18 combines with J gene TRBJ2-1, with D possibly being TRBD2 (5 bases). V dropped 5 bases and J dropped 5 bases, with 16 bases sitting between them. The CDR3 contains 15 residues. CDR1 is KGHSH, CDR2 LQKENI, per germline. Written as DNA, the CDR3 is TGTGCCAGCTCATTCCTCCCCGGGATGGACAATGAGCAGTTCTTC. It encodes CASSFLPGMDNEQFF.

Many counts were recorded for this clonotype. V is TRBV27 and J is TRBJ2-2; TRBD1 might be the D (6 bases). CDR1 MNHEY and CDR2 SMNVEV come from the germline V gene (reference sequence). This CDR3 region has 14 residues. The V end lost 6 bases, the J end lost 2 bases, and 10 bases lay between the germline ends. DNA for the CDR3: TGTGCCAGCAGAGGACAGCCTAACACCGGGGAGCTGTTTTTT. Encoded protein: CASRGQPNTGELFF.